Shown below are 19 T cell receptor beta chains from a single sample sequenced in a study of T-cell memory formation after mild COVID-19. TCRdb ran MiXCR on the 5' RACE reads and lists one entry per CDR3 protein. Of about 110,000 distinct CDR3 sequences listed, 15% to 20% are singletons. Sequenced material: PBMCs or a T cell subset sorted from them (not recorded which). The receptors originated from a man between 18 and 29 years old who had mild COVID-19 (a few samples of this study predate the infection). Cell type and time point are not known.

The CDR3 sequence: CASSYPGSHEQYV. The DNA of the CDR3 is TGTGCCAGCAGTTACCCGGGGTCCCACGAGCAGTACGTC. The chain links TRBV6-6 to TRBJ2-7; tentatively, D is TRBD2 (5 bases). The CDR3 covers 13 residues. V was pared by 2 bases and J by 5 bases, with 10 bases between. Germline V CDR1 and CDR2: MNHNY, SVGAGI (reference sequence).

This clonotype came up many times. The chain couples TRBV7-2 to TRBJ2-3, with a possible D match to TRBD2 (5 bases). CDR3 length: 16 amino acids. CDR1 is SGHTA and CDR2 is FQGNSA in the germline V gene. Trimming took off 5 bases at V and 1 base at J, with 16 bases between the two ends. CDR3 loop: CASSEASPGGTDTQYF. In DNA, the CDR3 is TGTGCCAGCAGCGAAGCGAGCCCCGGGGGCACAGATACGCAGTATTTT.

The rearrangement joins TRBV5-6 to TRBJ2-4, with D tentatively TRBD1 (5 bases). Trimming pared 3 bases from V and 5 bases from J, leaving 12 bases between. This CDR3 has 14 amino acids. Germline V CDR1 and CDR2: SGHDT, YYEEEE. CDR3 protein: CASSYRQPQNIQYF. In DNA form, the CDR3 reads TGTGCCAGCAGCTACCGACAGCCCCAAAACATTCAGTACTTC. Combining the CDR3 with reference TRBV5-6 and TRBJ2-4 gives the whole variable domain DAGVTQSPTHLIKTRGQQVTLRCSPKSGHDTVSWYQQALGQGPQFIFQYYEEEERQRGNFPDRFSGHQFPNYSSELNVNALLLGDSALYLCASSYRQPQNIQYFGAGTRLSVL.

V and J are TRBV7-2 and TRBJ2-7; 9 bases line up with TRBD1. From germline, CDR1 is SGHTA and CDR2 FQGNSA. V shed 0 bases and J 3 bases; nucleotides not matched to a gene: 3. The CDR3 length is 15 residues. The CDR3 DNA sequence: TGTGCCAGCAGCTTAGCCGGGACAGGGTACTACGAGCAGTACTTC. This sequence encodes CASSLAGTGYYEQYF.

This sequence joins TRBV12-3 or TRBV12-4 and TRBJ2-6; 8 bases agree with TRBD1. This CDR3 is 16 amino acids long. V dropped 7 bases and J dropped 2; count of bases not matched to a gene: 7. CDR3 nucleotide sequence: TGTGCCAGCACCGATTACAGGGGGACTGGGGCCAACGTCCTGACTTTC. Translating gives CASTDYRGTGANVLTF.

CDR3 region: CASSPQGGGGTLGTQYF. CDR3 in DNA: TGTGCCAGCAGCCCTCAGGGGGGCGGGGGCACCTTGGGTACCCAGTACTTC. V gene TRBV7-3 combines with J gene TRBJ2-5, with D possibly being TRBD1 or TRBD2 (7 bases each). V dropped 5 bases and J dropped 8 bases, with 27 bases sitting between them. From germline, CDR1 is SGHTA and CDR2 FQGTGA. The CDR3 is made up of 17 amino acids.

This rearrangement joins TRBV4-2 to TRBJ1-4, with D unresolved. Trimming stripped 0 bases from V and 12 bases from J, with 8 bases between. The V gene's germline CDR1 is LGHNA and CDR2 YNFKEQ. The CDR3 is 12 residues long. In DNA, the CDR3 is TGTGCCAGCAGCCAAGATCGGCGTGAACTGTTTTTT. Its protein is CASSQDRRELFF.

In its sample, this clonotype was seen a few times. The chain joins TRBV5-4 to TRBJ2-5, with D possibly being TRBD2 (5 bases). Germline V lookup: CDR1 SGHNT, CDR2 YYREEE (reference sequence). The V and J ends lost 5 bases and 2 bases respectively, with 19 bases between them. This CDR3 is built from 16 residues. DNA of the CDR3: TGTGCCAGCAGTCGTGGCGGGTTCACACCGCAAGAGACCCAGTACTTC. Its protein is CASSRGGFTPQETQYF.

V and J are TRBV7-3 and TRBJ1-5, with D possibly TRBD1 on 5 matching bases. This CDR3 region has 13 residues. Germline V gene data show CDR1 as SGHTA and CDR2 as FQGTGA. Trimming stripped 5 bases from V and 5 bases from J, with 10 bases between. The CDR3 region is CASSRGGDQPQHF. The CDR3 DNA follows: TGTGCCAGCAGCCGGGGGGGAGATCAGCCCCAGCATTTT.

This clonotype was picked up a small number of times. V and J are TRBV7-2 and TRBJ2-1, with 7 bases that match TRBD1. The V and J ends lost 4 bases and 2 bases, in that order; junction bases with no gene match: 5. This CDR3 contains 15 residues. Germline CDR1 is SGHTA and CDR2 is FQGNSA. For the CDR3, the DNA is TGTGCCAGCAGCTACGAGGGGGCAACCTACAATGAGCAGTTCTTC. Its translation is CASSYEGATYNEQFF.

There are a few counts of this clonotype. V usage is TRBV27 and J usage is TRBJ2-7; D is possibly TRBD1 (5 bases). V gave up 5 bases and J gave up 7 bases, with 18 bases separating them. This CDR3 spans 14 amino acids. Germline CDR1 reads MNHEY; CDR2 reads SMNVEV (reference sequence). The DNA of the CDR3 is TGTGCCAGCAGTCAGGGTCAGTCGGCGCGGGAGCAGTACTTC. Translated: CASSQGQSAREQYF.

This chain connects TRBV5-1 to TRBJ2-3; D might be TRBD1 (6 bases). The length of the CDR3 is 15 residues. V was clipped by 0 bases and J by 2 bases, with 10 bases between them. CDR1 and CDR2 from the germline V gene are SGHRS and YFSETQ. CDR3 sequence: CASSLGTVFTDTQYF. In DNA form, the CDR3 reads TGCGCCAGCAGCTTGGGGACAGTCTTCACAGATACGCAGTATTTT.

The table lists this clonotype with a few counts. The chain recombines TRBV4-3 with TRBJ2-3; 9 nucleotides match TRBD1. Germline V gene lookup returns CDR1 LGHNA and CDR2 YSLEER. Losses at the gene ends were 0 bases for V and 3 bases for J; bases not matched to a gene: 4. CDR3 length: 16 amino acids. As DNA, the CDR3 is TGCGCCAGCAGCCAAGATCCACAGGGGGCAACAGATACGCAGTATTTT. This sequence encodes CASSQDPQGATDTQYF.

This sequence joins TRBV20-1 and TRBJ2-3; D possibly corresponds to TRBD2 (6 bases). This CDR3 is 15 amino acids long. Trimming removed 4 bases from V and 2 bases from J, with 16 bases in between. Per germline, CDR1 DFQATT and CDR2 SNEGSKA (reference sequence). The chain's CDR3 is CSATGDPRHTDTQYF. DNA of the CDR3: TGCAGTGCTACGGGGGACCCCCGACACACAGATACGCAGTATTTT.

The V and J genes are TRBV4-3 and TRBJ1-1; D uncertain. Germline V CDR1 and CDR2: LGHNA, YSLEER. Trimming removed 1 base from V and 2 bases from J, with 8 bases in between. The CDR3 contains 14 residues. Here the CDR3 DNA reads TGCGCCAGCAGCCAAGGGAGGGAAAACACTGAAGCTTTCTTT. Translated: CASSQGRENTEAFF.

The table lists this clonotype with a few counts. The rearrangement uses TRBV19 and TRBJ1-5; 10 positions match TRBD1. The CDR3 totals 15 residues. V lost 5 bases to trimming and J lost 2 bases; unmatched junction nucleotides: 3. The V gene's germline CDR1 is LNHDA and CDR2 SQIVND (reference sequence). The CDR3 nucleotides read TGTGCCAGTAGTCGGACAGGGGGAGGCAATCAGCCCCAGCATTTT. Translation: CASSRTGGGNQPQHF.

The chain couples TRBV7-9 to TRBJ2-4; 8 bases match TRBD2. This CDR3 has 16 amino acids. The germline V gene encodes CDR1 SEHNR and CDR2 FQNEAQ (reference sequence). V lost 3 bases to trimming and J lost 9 bases; unmatched junction nucleotides: 13. The CDR3 loop reads CASSFSGAGTPFIQYF. CDR3 DNA: TGTGCCAGCAGCTTTAGCGGGGCTGGGACCCCTTTCATTCAGTACTTC.

This clonotype appeared a few times. The V gene is TRBV6-2 or TRBV6-3, the J gene TRBJ2-5; 11 bases agree with TRBD1. The V gene end was trimmed by 2 bases and the J gene end by 5 bases; junction bases not matched to a gene: 10. Germline V gene lookup returns CDR1 MNHEY and CDR2 SVGEGT. This CDR3 spans 17 amino acids. The CDR3 sequence: CASSYGPPGQGVETQYF. The CDR3 DNA sequence: TGTGCCAGCAGTTACGGGCCTCCGGGACAGGGGGTTGAGACCCAGTACTTC.

This clonotype was recorded a few times. The gene calls are TRBV6-5 and TRBJ2-6; D is possibly TRBD2 (6 bases). There are 14 residues in the CDR3. The germline V gene has CDR1 MNHEY and CDR2 SVGAGI. Trimming stripped 2 bases from V and 4 bases from J, with 6 bases between. This CDR3 is CASSYRGGANVLTF. CDR3 bases: TGTGCCAGCAGTTACCGGGGGGGGGCCAACGTCCTGACTTTC.